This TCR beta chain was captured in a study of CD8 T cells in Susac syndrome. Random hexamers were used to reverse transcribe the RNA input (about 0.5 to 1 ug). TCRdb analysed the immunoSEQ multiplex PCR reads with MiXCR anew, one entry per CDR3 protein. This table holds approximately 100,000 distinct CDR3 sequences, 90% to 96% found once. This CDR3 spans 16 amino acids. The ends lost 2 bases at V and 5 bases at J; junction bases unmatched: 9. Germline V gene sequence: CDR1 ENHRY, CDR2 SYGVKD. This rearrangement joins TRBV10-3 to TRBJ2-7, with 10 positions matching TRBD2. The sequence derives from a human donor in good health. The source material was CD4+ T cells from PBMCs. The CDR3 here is CAISEGLAGVVDEQYF. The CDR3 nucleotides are TGTGCCATCAGTGAGGGGCTAGCGGGGGTGGTGGACGAGCAGTACTTC.